The next 14 T cell receptor beta chains were all read from a single sample in a study of identical twins. TCRdb ran MiXCR on the 5' RACE reads and lists one entry per CDR3 protein. The sample lists roughly 290,000 distinct CDR3 sequences, over 8.5% occurring once. Separately, the same data were catalogued under a study of yellow fever vaccine responses in identical twins.

The material sequenced was CD8+ T cells sorted from blood. These receptors came from a woman between 18 and 29 years old in good health.

The V gene is TRBV18, the J gene TRBJ2-7; D perhaps matches TRBD2 (6 bases). In germline, CDR1 is KGHSH, CDR2 LQKENI. With 1 base removed from V and 2 bases from J, the gap between germline ends came to 9 bases. The CDR3 runs to 14 residues. DNA of the CDR3: TGTGCCAGCTCACCACAGGAGGGGCCCTACGAGCAGTACTTC. It is translated as CASSPQEGPYEQYF.

This clonotype was observed a handful of times. CDR3 amino acids: CASSWEGGLSYEQYF. In nucleotides, the CDR3 is TGTGCCAGCAGCTGGGAAGGCGGCCTCTCCTACGAGCAGTACTTC. The chain employs TRBV7-2 and TRBJ2-7; D not certain. Germline lookup yields CDR1 SGHTA and CDR2 FQGNSA. This CDR3 spans 15 amino acids. The ends were cut back, 4 bases at V and 0 bases at J, with 13 bases in the middle.

The chain carries TRBV11-1 and TRBJ2-3; 9 bases fit TRBD1. The CDR3 length is 20 residues. V shed 2 bases, J shed 2 bases, and the junction held 17 bases outside the gene matches. Germline V gene data show CDR1 as SGHAT and CDR2 as FQDESV (reference sequence). The CDR3 reads CASSLPSGQGSIDVTDTQYF. CDR3 in DNA: TGTGCCAGCAGCTTACCCTCGGGACAGGGATCTATAGACGTCACAGATACGCAGTATTTT.

The sample holds many counts of this clonotype. This sequence joins TRBV4-3 and TRBJ2-7, with D hard to call. Between the trimmed V and J ends, which lost 0 bases and 3 bases, there was a span of 12 bases. CDR1 is LGHNA, CDR2 YSLEER, per germline. The CDR3 contains 15 residues. The CDR3 bases are TGCGCCAGCAGCCAAGATCTGGCTGGAATCTACGAGCAGTACTTC. Amino acids: CASSQDLAGIYEQYF.

The rearrangement uses TRBV4-2 and TRBJ2-7; the D is unclear. The V gene lost 3 bases and the J gene lost 0 bases, with 9 bases spanning the gap. CDR1 is LGHNA and CDR2 is YNFKEQ in the germline V gene. The CDR3 has 14 residues. CDR3 in DNA: TGTGCCAGCAGCCAGGCAGGTTACTCCTACGAGCAGTACTTC. Its translation: CASSQAGYSYEQYF.

In this sample, this clonotype turned up a few times. V gene TRBV10-3 combines with J gene TRBJ2-1, with TRBD2 matching 7 bases. Germline assignment: CDR1 ENHRY and CDR2 SYGVKD. The CDR3 consists of 15 residues. Trimming removed 0 bases from V and 12 bases from J; junction bases left unmatched: 11. CDR3 loop: CAISESLAVPPWQFF. The DNA of the CDR3 is TGTGCCATCAGTGAGTCTCTAGCGGTCCCCCCGTGGCAGTTCTTC.

This clonotype was counted at least ten times. The V gene is TRBV6-1, the J gene TRBJ2-7; TRBD2 might be the D (5 bases). Trimming removed 6 bases at V and 2 bases at J, with 14 bases between. The germline V gene has CDR1 MNHNS and CDR2 SASEGT. This CDR3 region has 14 residues. The CDR3 DNA follows: TGTGCCAGCAGGGACTTCGGCCAGGCCTACGAGCAGTACTTC. Its protein is CASRDFGQAYEQYF.

V gene TRBV7-9 combines with J gene TRBJ2-2, with D possibly TRBD1 on 6 matching bases. V lost 7 bases, J lost 3 bases, and 15 bases lay in between. CDR3 size: 15 residues. Germline V lookup: CDR1 SEHNR, CDR2 FQNEAQ (reference sequence). The CDR3 coding sequence is TGTGCCAGCAACGGACAGAACAGTTACACCGGGGAGCTGTTTTTT. Encoded protein: CASNGQNSYTGELFF.

This clonotype was seen more than once but under ten times. This sequence joins TRBV10-3 and TRBJ2-2, with 9 positions matching TRBD2. J was trimmed by 3 bases and V by 6 bases; bases with no gene match: 8. The CDR3 contains 16 residues. The germline V gene has CDR1 ENHRY and CDR2 SYGVKD. The CDR3 DNA follows: TGTGCCATCAGGGCTAGCGGGGAAGGACACACCGGGGAGCTGTTTTTT. Amino acid sequence: CAIRASGEGHTGELFF.

This clonotype was counted at least ten times. V and J are TRBV15 and TRBJ2-6, with TRBD1 as a possible D gene (6 bases). The CDR3 totals 18 residues. V lost 3 bases and J lost 0, with 15 bases in between. The germline gives CDR1 LNHNV, CDR2 YYDKDF (reference sequence). The CDR3: CATSSGQHPSSGANVLTF. The CDR3 DNA reads TGTGCCACCAGCAGCGGACAGCACCCTTCCTCTGGGGCCAACGTCCTGACTTTC.

This clonotype was counted many times. The chain has TRBV29-1 and TRBJ2-5, with a weak D call TRBD2 (6 bases). The germline V gene encodes CDR1 SQVTM and CDR2 ANQGSEA. The CDR3 covers 14 residues. The V gene lost 2 bases and the J gene lost 4 bases, with 14 bases spanning the gap. CDR3 loop: CSVEREWGGETQYF. Written as DNA, the CDR3 is TGCAGCGTTGAACGGGAGTGGGGAGGAGAGACCCAGTACTTC.

This sequence joins TRBV9 and TRBJ1-2, with TRBD1 matching 7 bases. The germline CDR1 and CDR2 sequences are SGDLS and YYNGEE. The trim removed 3 bases at V and 6 bases at J, leaving 11 bases unmatched. The CDR3 length is 15 residues. The CDR3 here is CASSGRDSLENGYTF. In DNA, the CDR3 is TGTGCCAGCAGCGGAAGGGACAGCTTGGAAAATGGCTACACCTTC.

In this sample, this clonotype turned up many times. The CDR3 DNA reads TGTGCCAGCAGCTTAGTTAGACAGGGGAACACCGGGGAGCTGTTTTTT. Its translation: CASSLVRQGNTGELFF. The gene calls are TRBV7-8 and TRBJ2-2, with 7 bases identical to TRBD1. The CDR3 has 16 residues. Trimming cost V 1 base and J 1 base; bases outside gene matches: 3. The germline V gene encodes CDR1 SGHVS and CDR2 FQNEAQ.

This clonotype was observed many times. The chain uses TRBV29-1 and TRBJ2-1; the D gene is possibly TRBD1 (6 bases). The CDR3 length is 16 residues. Germline V lookup: CDR1 SQVTM, CDR2 ANQGSEA. Deletions cut 0 bases from V and 0 bases from J, with 12 bases between. CDR3 region: CSVEDIGGDSYNEQFF. The DNA for the CDR3 is TGCAGCGTTGAAGACATAGGGGGTGACTCCTACAATGAGCAGTTCTTC.